This entry describes one T cell receptor beta chain. This sample was included in a study of blood T cells in healthy people across ages. Germline V lookup: CDR1 LGHNA, CDR2 YSLEER. The CDR3 has 17 amino acids. Trimming took 0 bases from V and 5 from J; bases not matched to a gene: 8. A second PCR, run for roughly 7 to 11 cycles, used a sample-barcoded 5' primer plus a J-beta primer mix. Each single sample gave us at least 2.5 million CDR3-containing paired-end reads. TCRdb re-analysed the 5' RACE reads in MiXCR, keeping a single row per CDR3 protein. The sample has some 710,000 distinct CDR3 sequences; over 20% are singletons.

V and J are TRBV4-3 and TRBJ2-2, with 8 positions matching TRBD2. The source of this sequence is a man in his 70s in good health. Material for sequencing was blood. The CDR3 loop is CASSQDKQRELTGELFF. DNA of the CDR3: TGCGCCAGCAGCCAAGATAAACAGCGGGAGTTAACCGGGGAGCTGTTTTTT.